This record looks at one T cell receptor (beta chain) sequence and its context. Its antigen is currently unknown. All of the isolated RNA was reverse transcribed, so expressed TCRB transcripts were sequenced. Profiling relied on immunoSEQ multiplex PCR, and the TCRdb table lists in-frame clones only, not all of them. The sample has approximately 84,000 clones, about a third seen once. This entry comes from a study of beta chain features in type 1 diabetes. It was via CD45RO/CCR7/CD25/CD127/CD95/CD27 that CD4+ naive, central memory, regulatory and stem cell-like memory cells were sorted. Study-level findings and limits: Lower insertion and higher deletion counts appeared at VDJ junctions in type 1 diabetes patients. Possibly, sequencing cDNA over-represented cells that had high TCR expression levels. Type 1 diabetes patients had moderately but significantly shorter TCRB CDR3s in all four CD4+ subsets.

The clonotype was recovered from a woman between 18 and 30 years old in good health. Sequencing was done on a sample of stem cell memory CD4+ T cells from blood.

Here the CDR3 reads CASRATGESEAFF. The CDR3 nucleotides are TGTGCCAGCAGGGCCACAGGGGAGTCTGAAGCTTTCTTT. The V and J genes are TRBV6-5 and TRBJ1-1; TRBD1 agrees at 7 bases. The CDR3 spans 13 residues. CDR1 and CDR2 from the germline V gene are MNHEY and SVGAGI. V shed 6 bases, J shed 6 bases, and the junction held 7 bases outside the gene matches.